This T cell receptor beta chain was documented in a study of Ad26.COV2.S vaccination and SARS-CoV-2 variants. Here immunoSEQ multiplex PCR was the method, and the copy in TCRdb shows in-frame clones only, minus some. The sample includes 500,000 or so clones, approximately 90% of them seen just once. Treatment here: about 20 received Ad26.COV2.S at low or high dose, single or two shots; five or six received placebo; per-sample allocation not given. Vaccine and placebo recipients were sampled on day 63 after the first injection. The V and J ends lost 6 bases and 1 base respectively, with 11 bases between them. The CDR3 totals 14 residues. Per germline, CDR1 MDHEN and CDR2 SYDVKM.

This receptor was identified in a person between 18 and 65 years old who received the Ad26.COV2.S COVID-19 vaccine or a placebo. The rearrangement uses TRBV28 and TRBJ2-3, with D unclear. The specimen comprised peripheral blood, sampled in a trial of Ad26.COV2.S vaccine versus placebo. DNA for the CDR3: TGTGCCAGCAGCACCAACGGGCGCACAGATACGCAGTATTTT. Its translation is CASSTNGRTDTQYF.